The 14 T cell receptor beta chains presented below share a single source sample, sequenced in a study of blood T cell repertoires in COVID-19 (dated by TCRdb to the early 2020s). Library method: the immunoSEQ multiplex PCR assay. The clones in this table, taken by TCRdb from immuneACCESS, are in-frame only. Not every clone is retained; where verified, under half of the shortfall comes from an unresolved V gene, and the cause of the rest is unknown. The sample yields around 170,000 clones; about 87% were counted once. The top ten clones comprise around 0.63% of the sample. Sequencing was performed on peripheral blood. The receptors derive from a man aged 55-75 years with COVID-19, enrolled during active disease.

The chain has TRBV7-2 and TRBJ2-5, with D maybe TRBD1 (6 bases). The CDR3 is 14 residues long. Deletions cut 2 bases from V and 4 bases from J, with 11 bases between. Germline V gene data show CDR1 as SGHTA and CDR2 as FQGNSA. The CDR3 DNA sequence: TGTGCCAGCAGCTTAAACCAGGGGTCAGAGACCCAGTACTTC. This codes for CASSLNQGSETQYF.

This clone was detected only once. The V gene is TRBV5-5, the J gene TRBJ2-5; no definite D call. Trimming stripped 0 bases from V and 0 bases from J, with 9 bases between. Germline V gene data show CDR1 as SGHKS and CDR2 as YYEKEE (reference sequence). The CDR3 has 15 amino acids. The CDR3 region has the DNA TGTGCCAGCAGCTTGGGAACAGAAAACCAAGAGACCCAGTACTTC. Protein sequence: CASSLGTENQETQYF.

CDR3 nucleotide sequence: TGTGCCAGCAGCTTGGCGGGACAGGGTGACCCCGGAGCTTTCTTT. Its protein product is CASSLAGQGDPGAFF. The chain has TRBV5-6 and TRBJ1-1, with 9 bases matching TRBD1. Trimming cost V 0 bases and J 10 bases; bases outside gene matches: 10. The CDR3 runs 15 residues. The germline CDR1 and CDR2 sequences are SGHDT and YYEEEE.

This rearrangement joins TRBV18 to TRBJ2-2, with D perhaps matching TRBD2 (5 bases). Germline CDR1 and CDR2: KGHSH and LQKENI. The CDR3 spans 17 residues. V dropped 3 bases and J dropped 0 bases, with 14 bases sitting between them. The CDR3 reads CASSPDARTSNTGELFF. The CDR3 DNA follows: TGTGCCAGCTCACCCGACGCCCGGACTTCGAACACCGGGGAGCTGTTTTTT. Using reference TRBV18 and TRBJ2-2 for the parts outside the CDR3, the full variable domain is NAGVMQNPRHLVRRRGQEARLRCSPMKGHSHVYWYRQLPEEGLKFMVYLQKENIIDESGMPKERFSAEFPKEGPSILRIQQVVRGDSAAYFCASSPDARTSNTGELFFGEGSRLTVL.

The J gene is TRBJ2-2, the V gene TRBV27; 8 nucleotides align to TRBD1. The CDR3 is 14 residues long. CDR1 is MNHEY and CDR2 is SMNVEV in the germline V gene (reference sequence). Trimming removed 2 bases from V and 8 bases from J; junction bases left unmatched: 4. The CDR3 nucleotides read TGTGCCAGCAGTTTAGACAGGGGACGAGGGGAGCTGTTTTTT. It translates to CASSLDRGRGELFF.

The chain recombines TRBV6-2 or TRBV6-3 with TRBJ2-7; D remains ambiguous. Germline V CDR1 and CDR2: MNHEY, SVGEGT. CDR3 length equals 13 residues. V was trimmed by 2 bases and J by 6 bases, leaving 11 bases between them. The CDR3 loop reads CASSYPGYSEQYF. CDR3 DNA: TGTGCCAGCAGTTACCCCGGGTATTCCGAGCAGTACTTC.

V and J are TRBV19 and TRBJ2-5; weak D call: TRBD1 (6 bases). This CDR3 comprises 12 residues. Germline V gene data show CDR1 as LNHDA and CDR2 as SQIVND (reference sequence). The germline V and J ends were trimmed by 5 bases and 4 bases, with 8 bases remaining between them. In DNA form, the CDR3 reads TGTGCCAGTAGTCAACAGGGAGAGACCCAGTACTTC. Its translation is CASSQQGETQYF.

The rearrangement links TRBV9 to TRBJ2-7; 10 bases map to TRBD2. The CDR3 spans 15 residues. V dropped 0 bases and J dropped 7; count of bases not matched to a gene: 7. In germline, CDR1 is SGDLS, CDR2 YYNGEE. CDR3 bases: TGTGCCAGCAGCGTAGGGGGGCTAGCGGGAGTAGAGCAGTACTTC. Its protein is CASSVGGLAGVEQYF.

On this clone itself: The junction departs from germline at one end; a sequencing error may be responsible. The chain links TRBV7-7 to TRBJ2-7, with TRBD1 identical over 7 bases. The germline gives CDR1 SSHAT, CDR2 FNYEAQ (reference sequence). This CDR3 is built from 13 residues. The CDR3 nucleotides read TGTGCTAGCAGCTACCGGACAGGCTACGAGCAGTACTTC. Encoded protein: CASSYRTGYEQYF.

This clone was counted once. The same CDR3 can be traced to other DNA sequences in this sample. The V call is TRBV14, the J call TRBJ1-1; weak D call: TRBD1 (6 bases). Between the trimmed V and J ends, which lost 0 bases and 2 bases, there was a span of 13 bases. There are 16 residues in the CDR3. CDR1 and CDR2 (germline): SGHDN, FVKESK. This CDR3 is CASSQEGARGNTEAFF. Written as DNA, the CDR3 is TGTGCCAGCAGCCAAGAAGGGGCCAGGGGAAACACTGAAGCTTTCTTT.

The chain uses TRBV18 and TRBJ2-1, with 8 positions matching TRBD1. The CDR3 has 15 amino acids. Germline V gene lookup returns CDR1 KGHSH and CDR2 LQKENI. Trimming at V came to 2 bases and at J to 1 base, leaving 1 base not matched to a gene. DNA of the CDR3: TGTGCCAGCTCACCAGGGACAGGTTCCTACAATGAGCAGTTCTTC. Encoded protein: CASSPGTGSYNEQFF.

The rearrangement uses TRBV11-1 and TRBJ1-2, with 8 bases lining up with TRBD1. CDR3 length: 13 residues. Germline V CDR1 and CDR2: SGHAT, FQDESV (reference sequence). J gave up 3 bases and V 5 bases, and 2 bases lay outside the gene matches. The CDR3 protein is CASSQTGDYGYTF. CDR3 in DNA: TGTGCCAGCAGCCAGACAGGGGACTATGGCTACACCTTC.

The genes are TRBV5-1 and TRBJ2-5; TRBD2 agrees at 15 bases. J lost 5 bases, V lost 1 base, and 15 bases had no gene match. Per germline, CDR1 SGHRS and CDR2 YFSETQ. This CDR3 region has 20 residues. The CDR3 coding sequence is TGCGCCAGCAGCTTGCTTGGGACTAGCGGGGGGTCACCCACCCGCGAGACCCAGTACTTC. It encodes CASSLLGTSGGSPTRETQYF.

The rearrangement uses TRBV5-5 and TRBJ1-4; D is unclear. CDR1 is SGHKS and CDR2 is YYEKEE in the germline V gene (reference sequence). The ends were cut back, 0 bases at V and 6 bases at J, with 12 bases in the middle. The CDR3 contains 15 residues. CDR3 DNA sequence: TGTGCCAGCAGCTTGGACCACGGGGAGGATGAAAAACTGTTTTTT. Protein product: CASSLDHGEDEKLFF.